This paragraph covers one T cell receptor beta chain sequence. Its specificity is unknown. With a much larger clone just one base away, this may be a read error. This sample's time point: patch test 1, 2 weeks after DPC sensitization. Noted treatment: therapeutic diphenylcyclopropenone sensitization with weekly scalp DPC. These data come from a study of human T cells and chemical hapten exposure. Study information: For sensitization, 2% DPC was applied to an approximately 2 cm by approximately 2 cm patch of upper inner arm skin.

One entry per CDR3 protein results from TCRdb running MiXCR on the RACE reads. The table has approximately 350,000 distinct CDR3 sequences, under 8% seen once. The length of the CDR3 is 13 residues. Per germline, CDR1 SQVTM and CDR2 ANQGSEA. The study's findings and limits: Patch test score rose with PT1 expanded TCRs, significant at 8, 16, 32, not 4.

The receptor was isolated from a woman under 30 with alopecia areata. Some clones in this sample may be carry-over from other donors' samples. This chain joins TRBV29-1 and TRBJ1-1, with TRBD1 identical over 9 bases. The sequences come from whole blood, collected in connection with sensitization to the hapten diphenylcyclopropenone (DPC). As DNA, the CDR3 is TGCAGCGTTGTACCGACAGGGGGGACTGAAGCTTCCTTT. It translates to CSVVPTGGTEASF.